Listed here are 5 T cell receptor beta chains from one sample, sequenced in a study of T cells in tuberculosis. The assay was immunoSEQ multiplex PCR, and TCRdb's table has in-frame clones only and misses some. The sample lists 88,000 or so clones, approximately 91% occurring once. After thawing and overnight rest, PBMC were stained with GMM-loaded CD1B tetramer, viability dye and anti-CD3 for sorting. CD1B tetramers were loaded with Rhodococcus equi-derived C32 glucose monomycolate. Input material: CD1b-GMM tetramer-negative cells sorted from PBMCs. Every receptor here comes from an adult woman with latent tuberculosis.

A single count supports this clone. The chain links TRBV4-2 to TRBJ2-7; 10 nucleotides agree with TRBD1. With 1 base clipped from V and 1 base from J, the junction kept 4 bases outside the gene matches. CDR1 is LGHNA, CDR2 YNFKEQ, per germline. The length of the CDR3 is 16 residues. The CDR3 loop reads CASSQVGQGYSYEQYF. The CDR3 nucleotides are TGTGCCAGCAGCCAAGTGGGACAGGGGTATTCCTACGAGCAGTACTTC.

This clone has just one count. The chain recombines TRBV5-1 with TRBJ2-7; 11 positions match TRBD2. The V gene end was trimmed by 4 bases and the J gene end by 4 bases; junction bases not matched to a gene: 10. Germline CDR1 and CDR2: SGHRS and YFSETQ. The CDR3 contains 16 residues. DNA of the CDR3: TGCGCCAGCAGCCCGACTTCTAGCGGGGGGATGTACGAGCAGTACTTC. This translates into CASSPTSSGGMYEQYF.

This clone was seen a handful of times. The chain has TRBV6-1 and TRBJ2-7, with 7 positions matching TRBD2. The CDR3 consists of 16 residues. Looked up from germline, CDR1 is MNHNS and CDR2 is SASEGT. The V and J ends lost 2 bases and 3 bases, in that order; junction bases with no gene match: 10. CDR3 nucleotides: TGTGCCAGCAGTGAAACCAGCGGGGCGCCCAGCTACGAGCAGTACTTC. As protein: CASSETSGAPSYEQYF.

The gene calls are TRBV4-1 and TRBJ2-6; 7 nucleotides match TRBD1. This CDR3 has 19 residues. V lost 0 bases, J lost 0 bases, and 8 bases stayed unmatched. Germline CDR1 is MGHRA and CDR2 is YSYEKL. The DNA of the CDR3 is TGCGCCAGCAGCCAAGATAAGACAGGGCTAAGCTCTGGGGCCAACGTCCTGACTTTC. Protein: CASSQDKTGLSSGANVLTF.

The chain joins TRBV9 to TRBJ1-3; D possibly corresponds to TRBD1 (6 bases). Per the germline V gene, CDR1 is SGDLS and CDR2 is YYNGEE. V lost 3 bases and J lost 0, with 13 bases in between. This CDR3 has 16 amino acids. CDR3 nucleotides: TGTGCCAGCAGCGATCGGACAGACTACTCTGGAAACACCATATATTTT. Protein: CASSDRTDYSGNTIYF.